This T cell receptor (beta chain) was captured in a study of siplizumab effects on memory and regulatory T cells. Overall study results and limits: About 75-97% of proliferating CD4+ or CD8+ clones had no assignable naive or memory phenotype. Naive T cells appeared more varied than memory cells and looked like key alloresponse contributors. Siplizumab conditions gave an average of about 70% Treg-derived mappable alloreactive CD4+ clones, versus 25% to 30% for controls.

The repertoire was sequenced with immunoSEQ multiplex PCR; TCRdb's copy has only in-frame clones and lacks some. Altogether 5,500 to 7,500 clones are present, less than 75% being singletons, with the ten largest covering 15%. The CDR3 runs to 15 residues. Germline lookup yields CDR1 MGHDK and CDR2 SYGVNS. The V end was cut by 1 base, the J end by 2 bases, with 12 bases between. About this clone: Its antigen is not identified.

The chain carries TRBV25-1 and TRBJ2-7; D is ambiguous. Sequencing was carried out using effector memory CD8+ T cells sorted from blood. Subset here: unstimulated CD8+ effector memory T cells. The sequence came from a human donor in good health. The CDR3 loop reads CASSESARMAYEQYF. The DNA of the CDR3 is TGTGCCAGCAGTGAATCGGCCCGCATGGCCTACGAGCAGTACTTC.